This T cell receptor (beta chain) was recorded in a study of CD8+ T cells in alopecia areata. Overall study findings and caveats: Compared with normal scalp, lesional scalp had higher clonality and more expanded CD8+ clones. Among the cells sequenced in scalp samples are also the resident alphabeta T cells of normal skin.

Treatment denoted: oral pan-JAK inhibitor, 5-10 mg twice daily. Sorting of CD4+ and CD8+ T cells was performed on PBMCs. Extracted RNA was reverse transcribed, and the resulting cDNA served as sequencing template. Libraries were prepared by immunoSEQ multiplex PCR; TCRdb keeps only in-frame clonotypes and omits some of them. The repertoire has a few hundred thousand clones, 60% of them found once; the top ten carry 0.8% to 1%. This clone was seen a few times. The target antigen is unknown. The V gene's germline CDR1 is GTSNPN and CDR2 SVGIG (reference sequence). Trimming cost V 2 bases and J 6 bases; bases outside gene matches: 4. The CDR3 contains 13 residues.

The chain is built from TRBV30 and TRBJ2-7; 10 bases are shared with TRBD1. This sequence was found in a human donor with alopecia areata. The sequenced sample was CD4+ T cells sorted from blood, obtained at week 52, from a patient treated with tofacitinib. The chain's CDR3 is CAWSRDRGLEQYF. The DNA for the CDR3 is TGTGCCTGGAGTCGCGACAGGGGGCTCGAGCAGTACTTC.